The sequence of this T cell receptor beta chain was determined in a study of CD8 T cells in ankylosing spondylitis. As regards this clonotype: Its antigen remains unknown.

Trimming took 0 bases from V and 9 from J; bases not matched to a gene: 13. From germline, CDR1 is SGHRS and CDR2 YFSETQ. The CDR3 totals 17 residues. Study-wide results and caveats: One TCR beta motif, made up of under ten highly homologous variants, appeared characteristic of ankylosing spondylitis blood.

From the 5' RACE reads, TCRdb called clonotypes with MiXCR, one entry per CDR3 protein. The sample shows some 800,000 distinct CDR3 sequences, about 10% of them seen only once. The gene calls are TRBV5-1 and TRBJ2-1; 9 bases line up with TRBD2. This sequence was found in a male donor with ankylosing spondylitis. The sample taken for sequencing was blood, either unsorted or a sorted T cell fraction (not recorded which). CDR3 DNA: TGCGCCAGCAGCTTGGAGGGGCTAGCGGGACTAGGAGGTGAGCAGTTCTTC. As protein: CASSLEGLAGLGGEQFF.